The 18 T cell receptor beta chains below were found in one sample sequenced in a study of OX40 agonist ivuxolimab in advanced cancers. TCRdb's copy holds only in-frame clones and misses some; the assay was immunoSEQ multiplex PCR. The table has about 35,000 clones, roughly 84% seen once. Sample: CD4+ or CD8+ T cells sorted from blood, taken in a trial of the OX40 agonist ivuxolimab. These receptors were taken from an adult with an advanced solid tumor such as melanoma, head and neck, liver or kidney cancer.

The V and J genes are TRBV6-5 and TRBJ1-1; maybe TRBD1 (5 bases). Trimming cost V 7 bases and J 4 bases, with 16 bases left between them. There are 14 residues in the CDR3. Per the germline V gene, CDR1 is MNHEY and CDR2 is SVGAGI. CDR3 sequence (DNA): TGTGCCAGCACCCCCGGGGCTGTGGGCACTGAAGCTTTCTTT. Translated: CASTPGAVGTEAFF.

The rearrangement links TRBV28 to TRBJ2-7; 8 bases map to TRBD2. The germline V gene encodes CDR1 MDHEN and CDR2 SYDVKM. There are 15 residues in the CDR3. Trimming removed 7 bases from V and 4 bases from J; junction bases left unmatched: 12. This CDR3 reads CASISSGSSLYEQYF. In DNA form, the CDR3 reads TGTGCCAGCATTTCCAGCGGGAGTTCTCTGTACGAGCAGTACTTC.

V and J are TRBV5-1 and TRBJ2-5; D gene ambiguous. The CDR3 length is 13 residues. CDR1 and CDR2 (germline): SGHRS, YFSETQ. Deletions cut 4 bases from V and 3 bases from J, with 10 bases between. CDR3 DNA: TGCGCCAGCAGCGACGCACAGAAAGAGACCCAGTACTTC. Protein: CASSDAQKETQYF.

This chain links TRBV9 with TRBJ2-1; D call uncertain. Between the trimmed V and J ends, which lost 2 bases and 1 base, there was a span of 13 bases. CDR3 size: 16 residues. Germline V CDR1 and CDR2: SGDLS, YYNGEE. The CDR3: CASSVTIGSSYNEQFF. The CDR3 DNA reads as TGTGCCAGCAGCGTGACCATAGGGTCTTCCTACAATGAGCAGTTCTTC.

V usage is TRBV5-1 and J usage is TRBJ2-5, with D uncertain. The V gene lost 2 bases and the J gene lost 4 bases, with 12 bases spanning the gap. Per germline, CDR1 SGHRS and CDR2 YFSETQ. The CDR3 is made up of 14 amino acids. The CDR3 sequence: CASSFPDSRETQYF. The CDR3 coding sequence is TGCGCCAGCAGCTTTCCCGATAGTAGAGAGACCCAGTACTTC.

This clone was seen only once. The V call is TRBV6-5, the J call TRBJ1-2; 8 nucleotides align to TRBD1. The V and J ends lost 5 bases and 4 bases, in that order; junction bases with no gene match: 3. This CDR3 comprises 13 residues. Germline V gene lookup returns CDR1 MNHEY and CDR2 SVGAGI. The CDR3 here is CASSPTGGYGYTF. CDR3 nucleotides: TGTGCCAGCAGTCCAACAGGGGGCTATGGCTACACCTTC.

The chain carries TRBV5-1 and TRBJ2-5, with D tentatively TRBD1 or TRBD2 (5 bases each). This CDR3 spans 14 amino acids. V dropped 4 bases and J dropped 4 bases, with 14 bases sitting between them. Germline values: CDR1 SGHRS, CDR2 YFSETQ. The CDR3 loop reads CASSPTGPGETQYF. The DNA for the CDR3 is TGCGCCAGCAGCCCTACGGGACCAGGAGAGACCCAGTACTTC.

This clone was counted a single time. This chain connects TRBV4-1 to TRBJ2-3, with D possibly TRBD1 on 5 matching bases. Germline-derived CDR1 and CDR2 are MGHRA and YSYEKL. Trimming left V 1 base short and J 0 bases short, with 17 bases between. This CDR3 is built from 18 residues. CDR3 protein: CASSQVWQGRTSTDTQYF. CDR3 sequence (DNA): TGCGCCAGCAGCCAAGTTTGGCAGGGTCGTACTAGCACAGATACGCAGTATTTT.

J is TRBJ2-2 and V is TRBV5-4; TRBD2 matches 9 bases. CDR3 length equals 16 residues. V shed 4 bases and J 4 bases; nucleotides not matched to a gene: 8. Germline values: CDR1 SGHNT, CDR2 YYREEE (reference sequence). CDR3 residues: CASSPLAGGTTGELFF. The CDR3 nucleotides read TGTGCCAGCAGCCCCCTTGCGGGAGGGACCACCGGGGAGCTGTTTTTT. Looking up the rest from reference TRBV5-4 and TRBJ2-2 gives the full variable domain: ETGVTQSPTHLIKTRGQQVTLRCSSQSGHNTVSWYQQALGQGPQFIFQYYREEENGRGNFPPRFSGLQFPNYSSELNVNALELDDSALYLCASSPLAGGTTGELFFGEGSRLTVL.

The chain recombines TRBV6-5 with TRBJ1-1; no firm D call. Germline CDR1 MNHEY, CDR2 SVGAGI. The CDR3 extends over 11 amino acids. In nucleotides, the CDR3 is TGTGTGTTTGGGAGGAACACTGAAGCTTTCTTT. Residues: CVFGRNTEAFF.

V usage is TRBV30 and J usage is TRBJ2-3, with D unclear. The V gene's germline CDR1 is GTSNPN and CDR2 SVGIG (reference sequence). V lost 4 bases and J 0 bases, leaving 5 bases between the germline ends. The CDR3 runs to 12 residues. This CDR3 reads CAWTPSTDTQYF. Here the CDR3 DNA reads TGTGCCTGGACTCCTAGCACAGATACGCAGTATTTT.

The J gene is TRBJ1-5, the V gene TRBV6-1, with D unresolved. V was trimmed by 7 bases and J by 5 bases, leaving 15 bases between them. The CDR3 is made up of 14 amino acids. Looked up from germline, CDR1 is MNHNS and CDR2 is SASEGT. CDR3 bases: TGTGCCAGCACCTATGAGCCAAACGATCAGCCCCAGCATTTT. The encoded protein is CASTYEPNDQPQHF.

J is TRBJ2-5 and V is TRBV29-1; 11 bases are a match to TRBD2. The CDR3 is 15 amino acids. V was pared by 1 base and J by 2 bases, with 3 bases of the junction left unmatched. Germline V lookup: CDR1 SQVTM, CDR2 ANQGSEA. The CDR3 DNA reads TGCAGCGTTGAAGCTGGGACTAGCGGACAAGAGACCCAGTACTTC. It specifies CSVEAGTSGQETQYF.

This chain connects TRBV10-3 to TRBJ2-2; 9 bases line up with TRBD2. The CDR3 spans 15 residues. V gave up 6 bases and J gave up 8 bases; unmatched junction bases: 10. The V gene's germline CDR1 is ENHRY and CDR2 SYGVKD. The CDR3 is CAISKGGRAHGELFF. CDR3 in DNA: TGTGCCATCAGCAAGGGCGGGAGGGCCCATGGGGAGCTGTTTTTT.

The chain employs TRBV19 and TRBJ2-5, with D perhaps being TRBD1 or TRBD2 (6 bases each). Germline values: CDR1 LNHDA, CDR2 SQIVND (reference sequence). CDR3 length: 15 amino acids. Trimming left V 3 bases short and J 4 bases short, with 15 bases between. This CDR3 reads CASSIPGGSAETQYF. DNA of the CDR3: TGTGCCAGTAGTATCCCCGGGGGCTCAGCAGAGACCCAGTACTTC.

This clone was observed a single time. This chain joins TRBV27 and TRBJ1-5; 8 bases are a match to TRBD1. Germline V lookup: CDR1 MNHEY, CDR2 SMNVEV (reference sequence). Unmatched junction bases numbered 10, after V lost 5 bases and J lost 7 bases. The CDR3 extends over 15 amino acids. The CDR3 protein is CASSPGTGIGQPQHF. For the CDR3, the DNA is TGTGCCAGCAGTCCCGGGACAGGTATCGGGCAGCCCCAGCATTTT.

The V call is TRBV7-2, the J call TRBJ1-1, with 7 nucleotides matching TRBD1. Germline assignment: CDR1 SGHTA and CDR2 FQGNSA. The CDR3 totals 12 residues. The junction had 5 bases not matched to a gene; V was cut back by 5 bases and J by 8 bases. DNA for the CDR3: TGTGCCAGCAGCCGGGACAGATTCGAAGCTTTCTTT. This codes for CASSRDRFEAFF.

The count of this clone is one. The CDR3 coding sequence is TGCGCCAGCAGCCAAGATCGTCGTCCTGATTACAATGAGCAGTTCTTC. Protein sequence: CASSQDRRPDYNEQFF. The rearrangement uses TRBV4-1 and TRBJ2-1, with D uncertain. Between the trimmed V and J ends, which lost 0 bases and 4 bases, there was a span of 13 bases. The CDR3 covers 16 residues. Germline V gives CDR1 MGHRA, CDR2 YSYEKL.